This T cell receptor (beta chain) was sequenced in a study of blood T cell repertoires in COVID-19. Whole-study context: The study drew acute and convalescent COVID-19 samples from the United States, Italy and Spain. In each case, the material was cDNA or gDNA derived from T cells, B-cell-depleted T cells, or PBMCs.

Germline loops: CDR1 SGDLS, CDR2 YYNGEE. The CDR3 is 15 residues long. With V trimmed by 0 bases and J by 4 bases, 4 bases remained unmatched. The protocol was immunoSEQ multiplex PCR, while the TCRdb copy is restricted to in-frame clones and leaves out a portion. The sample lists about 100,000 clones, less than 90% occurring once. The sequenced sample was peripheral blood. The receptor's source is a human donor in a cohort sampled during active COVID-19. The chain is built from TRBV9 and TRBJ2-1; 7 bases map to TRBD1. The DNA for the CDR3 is TGTGCCAGCAGCGTAGTGGGGACAGCTTACAATGAGCAGTTCTTC. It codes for CASSVVGTAYNEQFF.